These 8 T cell receptor beta chains originate from one sample sequenced in a study of T cell changes during pregnancy in multiple sclerosis. Profiled with immunoSEQ multiplex PCR; TCRdb holds only in-frame clones, not every one. The sample has 35,000 to 55,000 clones, 90% seen once; the top ten hold about 0.75%. The sample here was CD4+ T cells from peripheral blood mononuclear cells, taken before pregnancy. These receptors came from a female donor with multiple sclerosis, enrolled in a pregnancy study.

The chain uses TRBV4-1 and TRBJ1-4; D possibly corresponds to TRBD1 (5 bases). Trimming shortened V by 0 bases and J by 4 bases, and 12 bases separated the two germline ends. The CDR3 length is 16 residues. CDR1 MGHRA and CDR2 YSYEKL come from the germline V gene. CDR3 sequence: CASSQEGGTFNEKLFF. The CDR3 DNA sequence: TGCGCCAGCAGCCAAGAGGGCGGGACCTTTAATGAAAAACTGTTTTTT.

This chain links TRBV2 with TRBJ1-6; 8 bases map to TRBD1. The V segment lost 2 bases and the J segment 7 bases; nucleotides outside the gene matches: 1. The V gene's germline CDR1 is SNHLY and CDR2 FYNNEI. The CDR3 runs 14 residues. DNA of the CDR3: TGTGCCAGCAGTGAACGGACAGGGAATTCACCCCTCCACTTT. It codes for CASSERTGNSPLHF.

V usage is TRBV28 and J usage is TRBJ2-1, with TRBD2 as a possible D gene (6 bases). V was pared by 7 bases and J by 1 base, with 11 bases between. Germline V lookup: CDR1 MDHEN, CDR2 SYDVKM. This CDR3 comprises 14 residues. Here the CDR3 reads CASIGTVSYNEQFF. CDR3 bases: TGTGCCAGCATCGGGACTGTGTCCTACAATGAGCAGTTCTTC.

The chain couples TRBV7-9 to TRBJ1-5; D possibly corresponds to TRBD1 (6 bases). CDR3 length equals 14 residues. Germline CDR1 and CDR2: SEHNR and FQNEAQ (reference sequence). V lost 5 bases to trimming and J lost 1 base, with 9 bases between them. The DNA for the CDR3 is TGTGCCAGCAGCCGGGACACAAGCAATCAGCCCCAGCATTTT. Translation: CASSRDTSNQPQHF. Full variable domain (remainder filled in from reference TRBV7-9 and TRBJ1-5): DTGVSQNPRHKITKRGQNVTFRCDPISEHNRLYWYRQTLGQGPEFLTYFQNEAQLEKSRLLSDRFSAERPKGSFSTLEIQRTEQGDSAMYLCASSRDTSNQPQHFGDGTRLSIL.

This clone was counted a single time. V and J are TRBV2 and TRBJ1-5; D is ambiguous. Germline V lookup: CDR1 SNHLY, CDR2 FYNNEI. The V and J ends lost 5 bases and 7 bases respectively, with 18 bases between them. The CDR3 loop spans 15 amino acids. The CDR3: CASSNTGSANQPQHF. CDR3 in DNA: TGTGCCAGCAGTAACACCGGGTCCGCAAACCAGCCCCAGCATTTT.

J is TRBJ1-2 and V is TRBV7-2; unclear D gene. V was trimmed by 0 bases and J by 8 bases, leaving 4 bases between them. The V gene's germline CDR1 is SGHTA and CDR2 FQGNSA. The CDR3 has 11 residues. The CDR3 DNA reads TGTGCCAGCAGCTTAGCGAGGGGCTACACCTTC. Encoded protein: CASSLARGYTF.

This chain connects TRBV7-2 to TRBJ1-5; the D gene is possibly TRBD1 (6 bases). CDR1 is SGHTA, CDR2 FQGNSA, per germline. The V gene lost 2 bases and the J gene lost 7 bases, with 9 bases spanning the gap. CDR3 size: 13 residues. The CDR3 DNA sequence: TGTGCCAGCAGCTTAACAGGGATCCAGCCCCAGCATTTT. This gives the protein CASSLTGIQPQHF.

This sequence joins TRBV2 and TRBJ2-7; 8 bases align to TRBD2. Germline CDR1 is SNHLY and CDR2 is FYNNEI. Germline trimming cut 1 base from V and 5 bases from J; bases unmatched to any gene: 4. This CDR3 comprises 14 residues. The CDR3 DNA reads as TGTGCCAGCAGTGAAGACGGGGGGGGCGACGAGCAGTACTTC. This translates into CASSEDGGGDEQYF.